The rows below give T cell receptor beta chains drawn from one sample of a study of blood T cell repertoires in COVID-19. The assay was immunoSEQ multiplex PCR, and TCRdb's table has in-frame clones only and misses some. Of roughly 700,000 clones in the sample, just under 90% were seen once. Sequencing used peripheral blood. These receptors were collected from a woman aged 18 to 35 with acute or convalescent COVID-19. The CDR3 runs from the conserved cysteine through the conserved F or W. Fields, in order: D gene, V gene, J gene, clone size, CDR3 DNA, CDR3 protein. D genes are given only for firm matches. Size tells how often a clone was seen (once, few, many) or the class of an expanded clone, and some rows leave it out.

TRBD1	TRBV19	TRBJ1-5	few	TGTGCCAGTAGTATAGATCGGAGCAGGGGGCTTAGCAATCAGCCCCAGCATTTT	CASSIDRSRGLSNQPQHF
.	TRBV7-6	TRBJ2-1	.	TGTGCCAGCAGCTTAGCGCGGAGTAGCGGTCCGCCCACGAGCTCCTACAATGAGCAGTTCTTC	CASSLARSSGPPTSSYNEQFF
.	TRBV18	TRBJ1-1	.	TGTGCCAGCTCACCATCCAGGCACACTGAAGCTTTCTTT	CASSPSRHTEAFF
TRBD1	TRBV7-2	TRBJ1-4	once	TGTGCCAGCAGCCCAGACAGGGCCCCGAATGAAAAACTGTTTTTT	CASSPDRAPNEKLFF
TRBD1	TRBV5-8	TRBJ1-1	.	TGTGCCAGCAGCTCGCGGACAGGGTTGGGCACTGAAGCTTTCTTT	CASSSRTGLGTEAFF
TRBD1	TRBV6-1	TRBJ1-6	.	TGTGCCAGCAGTGGTTTGGCGACAGGGAATAATTCACCCCTCCACTTT	CASSGLATGNNSPLHF
.	TRBV9	TRBJ1-2	.	TGTGCCAGCAGCGTACACGCAACGGCAGGAGGCTATGGCTACACCTTC	CASSVHATAGGYGYTF
.	TRBV4-3	TRBJ2-3	.	TGCGCCAGCAGCCAGACGCCTGCAGGGACAGATACGCAGTATTTT	CASSQTPAGTDTQYF
.	TRBV7-9	TRBJ1-1	.	TGTGCCAGCAGCGGGGGCGCGGACACTGAAGCTTTCTTT	CASSGGADTEAFF
.	TRBV4-3	TRBJ2-3	.	TGCGCCAGCAGCCAAGATACTGGAGCAGATACGCAGTATTTT	CASSQDTGADTQYF
.	TRBV7-6	TRBJ2-7	.	TGTGCCAGCAGCTTAACGGGGGAGCCATCCTACGAGCAGTACTTC	CASSLTGEPSYEQYF
.	TRBV19	TRBJ1-6	.	TGTGCCAGTAGTATTTCCGGGATTCAGTCACCCCTCCACTTT	CASSISGIQSPLHF
TRBD1	TRBV2	TRBJ1-2	.	TGTGCCAGCAGTGGAGGGACAGGTTATGGCTACACCTTC	CASSGGTGYGYTF
.	TRBV7-8	TRBJ1-6	.	TGTGCCAGCAGCTTAGCGCGGGGGCGGGAAAGGTCCTATAATTCACCCCTCCACTTT	CASSLARGRERSYNSPLHF
TRBD1	TRBV18	TRBJ1-2	.	TGTGCCAGCTCACCTTTACAGGGGTGGGACTATGGCTACACCTTC	CASSPLQGWDYGYTF
.	TRBV18	TRBJ1-1	once	TGTGCCAGCTCACCGGGGACGGACTACAATACTTTCTTT	CASSPGTDYNTFF
TRBD1	TRBV24-1	TRBJ1-6	.	TGTGCCACCAGTGATTCGCCGGGACAGGGTAATTCACCCCTCCACTTT	CATSDSPGQGNSPLHF
.	TRBV6-6	TRBJ2-1	.	TGTGCCAGCAGTGACGGAGGGTATGGGGGGAATGAGCAGTTCTTC	CASSDGGYGGNEQFF
.	TRBV6-1	TRBJ1-2	.	TGTGCCAGCAGTGATAAGCGGACGGCGTCGTGGGGCTACACCTTC	CASSDKRTASWGYTF
.	TRBV3-1/TRBV3-2	TRBJ1-5	.	TGTGCCAGCAGCCTCAATAGCAATCAGCCCCAGCATTTT	CASSLNSNQPQHF